These 19 T cell receptor beta chains were sequenced from one sample in a study of T cell clonotyping in hematopoietic cell transplantation. Clones were read by immunoSEQ multiplex PCR, and TCRdb kept only the in-frame ones, dropping some. The sample has 5,500 to 7,500 clones; roughly 96% are singletons. This sample comprised PBMCs, obtained 30 days after allogeneic stem cell transplant. Every receptor here comes from a male patient aged 35-55 years who had an allogeneic stem cell transplant from a related donor, so the T cells may come from the graft donor. Some clones in this sample may be carry-over from other donors' samples.

The chain uses TRBV6-1 and TRBJ1-1; TRBD1 might be the D (6 bases). Germline CDR1 MNHNS, CDR2 SASEGT. The CDR3 is 13 residues long. Trimming removed 3 bases from V and 7 bases from J, with 12 bases in between. The CDR3 region is CASSERGPGEAFF. In DNA, the CDR3 is TGTGCCAGCAGTGAGCGGGGGCCCGGTGAAGCTTTCTTT.

This chain connects TRBV7-8 to TRBJ2-7, with D unresolved. The CDR3 covers 15 residues. The V gene's germline CDR1 is SGHVS and CDR2 FQNEAQ. The germline V and J ends were trimmed by 4 bases and 3 bases, with 16 bases remaining between them. The CDR3 region is CASSYEIDGGYEQYF. Here the CDR3 DNA reads TGTGCCAGCAGCTACGAGATAGACGGTGGCTACGAGCAGTACTTC.

The table lists this clone with a count of one. The rearrangement links TRBV2 to TRBJ2-1, with D possibly matching TRBD1 (6 bases). CDR1 SNHLY and CDR2 FYNNEI come from the germline V gene. The CDR3 has 15 amino acids. V lost 6 bases, J lost 7 bases, and 19 bases lay in between. This CDR3 is CASRRTADFRNEQFF. The CDR3, as DNA: TGTGCCAGCAGAAGGACAGCTGACTTTAGAAATGAGCAGTTCTTC.

The chain joins TRBV6-5 to TRBJ1-3; maybe TRBD1 (6 bases). Per the germline V gene, CDR1 is MNHEY and CDR2 is SVGAGI. The V gene lost 7 bases and the J gene lost 0 bases, with 7 bases spanning the gap. The CDR3 sequence is 13 residues long. This CDR3 is CASKDSSGNTIYF. The DNA of the CDR3 is TGTGCCAGCAAGGACAGCTCTGGAAACACCATATATTTT.

The chain has TRBV19 and TRBJ2-7; D is ambiguous. This CDR3 has 12 residues. The germline V gene encodes CDR1 LNHDA and CDR2 SQIVND (reference sequence). V was trimmed by 1 base and J by 7 bases, leaving 8 bases between them. The CDR3 coding sequence is TGTGCCAGTAGTATAGGGGCTGGTGAGCAGTACTTC. Its protein is CASSIGAGEQYF. The whole variable domain, filled in from reference TRBV19 and TRBJ2-7, reads DGGITQSPKYLFRKEGQNVTLSCEQNLNHDAMYWYRQDPGQGLRLIYYSQIVNDFQKGDIAEGYSVSREKKESFPLTVTSAQKNPTAFYLCASSIGAGEQYFGPGTRLTVT.

The chain recombines TRBV4-1 with TRBJ2-1; D is possibly TRBD2 (6 bases). With 4 bases removed from V and 8 bases from J, the gap between germline ends came to 24 bases. The length of the CDR3 is 17 residues. CDR1 and CDR2 (germline): MGHRA, YSYEKL. CDR3 amino acids: CASSPPGVRRGTHEQFF. In DNA, the CDR3 is TGCGCCAGCAGCCCCCCGGGGGTGCGACGGGGGACGCATGAGCAGTTCTTC.

This chain uses TRBV7-9 with TRBJ1-2; D not resolved. Trimming removed 3 bases at V and 8 bases at J, with 16 bases between. The CDR3 extends over 14 amino acids. The germline V gene has CDR1 SEHNR and CDR2 FQNEAQ (reference sequence). The CDR3 is CASSLTDGLYGYTF. CDR3 in DNA: TGTGCCAGCAGCTTGACCGACGGTCTATACGGCTACACCTTC.

This clone was seen a single time. This chain links TRBV2 with TRBJ1-1; D unresolved. V was pared by 5 bases and J by 5 bases, with 6 bases between. Germline CDR1 reads SNHLY; CDR2 reads FYNNEI. The CDR3 consists of 11 residues. The CDR3: CASSYGTEAFF. DNA of the CDR3: TGTGCCAGCAGTTACGGGACTGAAGCTTTCTTT.

This chain uses TRBV9 with TRBJ2-3, with 11 bases identical to TRBD1. The CDR3 runs 16 residues. Germline lookup yields CDR1 SGDLS and CDR2 YYNGEE. J gave up 4 bases and V 3 bases, and 7 bases lay outside the gene matches. The CDR3, as DNA: TGTGCCAGCAGCGCTAGTCCGGGACAGGGGGCAGATACGCAGTATTTT. Translated, it gives CASSASPGQGADTQYF.

This chain connects TRBV7-8 to TRBJ2-1; D perhaps matches TRBD2 (6 bases). In germline, CDR1 is SGHVS, CDR2 FQNEAQ. V lost 1 base and J lost 7, with 14 bases in between. This CDR3 is 15 amino acids long. CDR3 amino acids: CASSLGPYRGNEQFF. CDR3 nucleotide sequence: TGTGCCAGCAGCTTAGGGCCCTACCGGGGGAATGAGCAGTTCTTC.

The V call is TRBV2, the J call TRBJ1-3, with D maybe TRBD1 (5 bases). This CDR3 has 20 residues. Trimming pared 6 bases from V and 1 base from J, leaving 28 bases between. Germline V gives CDR1 SNHLY, CDR2 FYNNEI. CDR3 sequence (DNA): TGTGCCAGCAGCCTGAGCCATACTCTCAGGGCTCTCGTTTCTGGAAACACCATATATTTT. Translating gives CASSLSHTLRALVSGNTIYF.

Only one count was recorded for this clone. The CDR3 coding sequence is TGTGCCAGCAGCTTCGATAGGACTAGCATCAGCCTCCAAGAGACCCAGTACTTC. Residues: CASSFDRTSISLQETQYF. The chain has TRBV7-2 and TRBJ2-5, with 8 bases fitting TRBD2. The CDR3 contains 18 residues. Germline loops: CDR1 SGHTA, CDR2 FQGNSA. Trimming removed 3 bases from V and 1 base from J; junction bases left unmatched: 13.

Concerning this clone: At one end the junction does not follow the germline gene, possibly because of a read error. The chain employs TRBV27 and TRBJ2-7; 11 bases are shared with TRBD2. Per germline, CDR1 MNHEY and CDR2 SMNVEV (reference sequence). The length of the CDR3 is 16 residues. The CDR3 DNA reads TGTGCCAGCCGTTTATCCCCTAGCGGGGGGTGGTACGAGCAGTACTTC. This gives the protein CASRLSPSGGWYEQYF.

The rearrangement links TRBV19 to TRBJ1-1; possibly TRBD1 for D (5 bases). Trimming removed 9 bases from V and 10 bases from J, with 12 bases in between. The CDR3 has 10 amino acids. Germline assignment: CDR1 LNHDA and CDR2 SQIVND (reference sequence). The CDR3 DNA reads as TGTGCCAGCGGGGACCTGGGAGCTTTCTTT. Encoded protein: CASGDLGAFF. The variable domain in full, with the rest retrieved from reference TRBV19 and TRBJ1-1, is DGGITQSPKYLFRKEGQNVTLSCEQNLNHDAMYWYRQDPGQGLRLIYYSQIVNDFQKGDIAEGYSVSREKKESFPLTVTSAQKNPTAFYLCASGDLGAFFGQGTRLTVV.

The V and J genes are TRBV5-1 and TRBJ2-3; 8 positions match TRBD2. Losses at the gene ends were 3 bases for V and 1 base for J; bases not matched to a gene: 7. CDR3 length: 16 amino acids. Germline CDR1 SGHRS, CDR2 YFSETQ. The chain's CDR3 is CASSSLAGAGTDTQYF. CDR3 bases: TGCGCCAGCAGCTCCCTAGCGGGCGCAGGCACAGATACGCAGTATTTT. Based on the CDR3 plus reference TRBV5-1 and TRBJ2-3, the full variable domain is KAGVTQTPRYLIKTRGQQVTLSCSPISGHRSVSWYQQTPGQGLQFLFEYFSETQRNKGNFPGRFSGRQFSNSRSEMNVSTLELGDSALYLCASSSLAGAGTDTQYFGPGTRLTVL.

This chain connects TRBV9 to TRBJ1-2; D ambiguous. The CDR3 length is 14 residues. The V and J ends lost 4 bases and 7 bases respectively, with 17 bases between them. Germline CDR1 reads SGDLS; CDR2 reads YYNGEE. CDR3 nucleotide sequence: TGTGCCAGCAGCACGAGGGCACAACTTCTTGGCTACACCTTC. This encodes CASSTRAQLLGYTF.

The rearrangement joins TRBV9 to TRBJ2-1; possibly TRBD1 for D (5 bases). The CDR3 is made up of 16 amino acids. Trimming shortened V by 0 bases and J by 4 bases, and 14 bases separated the two germline ends. Per germline, CDR1 SGDLS and CDR2 YYNGEE. The CDR3 sequence is CASSVGIQGIYNEQFF. DNA for the CDR3: TGTGCCAGCAGCGTAGGAATTCAGGGAATATACAATGAGCAGTTCTTC.

The chain uses TRBV29-1 and TRBJ1-2; a possible D gene is TRBD1 (6 bases). The CDR3 is 17 amino acids. Trimming removed 7 bases from V and 3 bases from J, with 27 bases in between. CDR1 SQVTM and CDR2 ANQGSEA come from the germline V gene. Here the CDR3 DNA reads TGCAGCGCCAAGGCGGGGGACAAAAGCCCCCCTTACTATGGCTACACCTTC. This translates into CSAKAGDKSPPYYGYTF.

The J gene is TRBJ2-1, the V gene TRBV21-1. TRBV21-1 is marked as a pseudogene. The CDR3 loop spans 14 amino acids. The CDR3 protein is CASSKVRQPNEQFF. The CDR3 DNA is TGTGCCAGCAGCAAAGTAAGGCAGCCCAATGAGCAGTTCTTC.